A selection of T cell receptor beta chains follows, all from one sample in a study of preoperative IRX-2 immunotherapy in early breast cancer. Clones were read by immunoSEQ multiplex PCR, and TCRdb kept only the in-frame ones, dropping some. Counted here are around 25,000 clones, 80% to 90% occurring once; the ten biggest clones make up about 30%. Sequenced material: tumor tissue, taken after IRX-2 immunotherapy. The receptors stem from a human donor with breast cancer. Each CDR3 is given with its conserved first and last residue. A D gene is named only where the DNA matches it firmly. The size field is filled for only some rows; it gives once, few, many or a size class.

d_call,clone_size,v_call,cdr3_length,j_call,cdr3_nt,cdr3_aa
TRBD1,-,TRBV11-2,15,TRBJ2-2,TGTGCCAGCAGCAGACAGGGGGCGAACACCGGGGAGCTGTTTTTT,CASSRQGANTGELFF
TRBD1,-,TRBV6-5,15,TRBJ1-1,TGTGCCAGCAGTTACGGGGGACAGATGAACACTGAAGCTTTCTTT,CASSYGGQMNTEAFF
-,-,TRBV11-1,15,TRBJ2-7,TGTGCCAGCAGCTTAGCGAGCAATCCAGGCTACGAGCAGTACTTC,CASSLASNPGYEQYF
-,-,TRBV18,15,TRBJ1-5,TGTGCCAGCTCACCTGACAGCAATAGCAATCAGCCCCAGCATTTT,CASSPDSNSNQPQHF
TRBD1,few,TRBV19,13,TRBJ1-6,TGTGCCAGTAGCGGACAGGGTCTTGCACCCCTCCACTTT,CASSGQGLAPLHF
-,-,TRBV9,14,TRBJ1-2,TGTGCCAGCAGCGTCATGGGCTTTGCTAGAGGCTACACCTTC,CASSVMGFARGYTF
-,-,TRBV7-8,12,TRBJ1-6,TGTGCCAGCAGCCCTCTTGATTCACCCCTCCACTTT,CASSPLDSPLHF
-,-,TRBV28,13,TRBJ1-5,TGTGCCAGCAGGGACAGCCTCAATCAGCCCCAGCATTTT,CASRDSLNQPQHF
TRBD1,-,TRBV30,16,TRBJ2-6,TGTGCCTGGAGTAAGACAGGGTCGACTGGGGCCAACGTCCTGACTTTC,CAWSKTGSTGANVLTF
TRBD2,few,TRBV5-5,16,TRBJ2-3,TGTGCCAGCAGCATCGAACTAGCGGGGGGGAGAGATACGCAGTATTTT,CASSIELAGGRDTQYF
-,few,TRBV4-1,15,TRBJ1-2,TGCGCCAGCAGCCATCGGGGGGCCCCCCCCCGAGGCTACACCTTC,CASSHRGAPPRGYTF
TRBD2,-,TRBV7-3,15,TRBJ2-5,TGTGCCAGCAGTTTGAGACTAGCGGGGATAGAGACCCAGTACTTC,CASSLRLAGIETQYF
-,-,TRBV7-8,13,TRBJ2-1,TGTGCCAGCAGCTTACTCTTGCACAATGAGCAGTTCTTC,CASSLLLHNEQFF
-,-,TRBV7-2,15,TRBJ2-5,TGTGCCAGCAGCTTACAAGGACCCAGGAGTGAGACCCAGTACTTC,CASSLQGPRSETQYF
TRBD2,-,TRBV2,15,TRBJ2-1,TGTGCCAGCAAATCCGGGCTAGCGGGTTACAATGAGCAGTTCTTC,CASKSGLAGYNEQFF
TRBD2,few,TRBV11-2,15,TRBJ2-7,TGTGCCAGCAGCCCCCAGCGGGGTAAGAACTACGAGCAGTACTTC,CASSPQRGKNYEQYF
-,-,TRBV5-4,18,TRBJ2-5,TGTGCCAGCAGCGGCACAGGCGGCAGGGGGAGGTACCAAGAGACCCAGTACTTC,CASSGTGGRGRYQETQYF
-,-,TRBV6-1,11,TRBJ1-2,TGTGCCAGCAGAATTAACTATGGCTACACCTTC,CASRINYGYTF
-,-,TRBV11-2,15,TRBJ1-1,TGTGCCAGCAGCTCTATTAGCGGGGGGCTGGCTGAAGCTTTCTTT,CASSSISGGLAEAFF
TRBD2,-,TRBV6-6,14,TRBJ2-7,TGTGCCAGCAGCACGGGGGGGGGAACCTACGAGCAGTACTTC,CASSTGGGTYEQYF
-,-,TRBV28,14,TRBJ1-1,TGTGCCAGCAGCCCTCCCAGGTCCTCCACTGAAGCTTTCTTT,CASSPPRSSTEAFF
-,-,TRBV7-2,14,TRBJ1-2,TGTGCCAGCAGCTCCTCGGGAGGGACGTATGGCTACACCTTC,CASSSSGGTYGYTF
TRBD1,-,TRBV11-3,15,TRBJ1-1,TGTGCCAGCAGTCGGACAGGGGGGGGCTACACTGAAGCTTTCTTT,CASSRTGGGYTEAFF
-,-,TRBV5-4,16,TRBJ2-3,TGTGCCAGCAGCGCGCCCTGGGATTTGGGAACAGATACGCAGTATTTT,CASSAPWDLGTDTQYF
-,-,TRBV7-6,15,TRBJ1-4,TGTGCCAGCAGCCCCCGGGACCGGATGAATGAAAAACTGTTTTTT,CASSPRDRMNEKLFF
-,-,TRBV7-2,13,TRBJ1-2,TGTGCCAGCAGCTCCCTAGTAGGCTCCGGCTACACCTTC,CASSSLVGSGYTF
-,-,TRBV15,14,TRBJ1-5,TGTGCCACCAGCAGAGATCGGAGCAATCAGCCCCAGCATTTT,CATSRDRSNQPQHF
-,-,TRBV27,14,TRBJ1-2,TGTGCCAGCAGTTTATCCGGGTCTCTCTATGGCTACACCTTC,CASSLSGSLYGYTF
TRBD1,-,TRBV18,14,TRBJ1-1,TGTGCCAGCTCATTGGGGACAGGGTTCACTGAAGCTTTCTTT,CASSLGTGFTEAFF
TRBD1,-,TRBV29-1,14,TRBJ2-2,TGCAGCGTGACCCAGGGGGCGAACACCGGGGAGCTGTTTTTT,CSVTQGANTGELFF
-,once,TRBV5-6,17,TRBJ1-5,TGTGCCAGCAGCCCGGGTCCGGGGGGCTATAGCAATCAGCCCCAGCATTTT,CASSPGPGGYSNQPQHF
TRBD1,-,TRBV7-9,16,TRBJ1-4,TGTGCCAGCAGCTTATCCCAGCAGGGGGCCGCTGAAAAACTGTTTTTT,CASSLSQQGAAEKLFF
TRBD1,-,TRBV14,15,TRBJ1-1,TGTGCCAGCAGCCAACTAGGACAGGGAAGCACTGAAGCTTTCTTT,CASSQLGQGSTEAFF